This TCR beta chain was sequenced for a study of neurological immune-mediated disorders. Study information: Of the approximately 35 patients who had multiple sclerosis, roughly 30 had the relapsing-remitting form and 3 had the secondary progressive form.

A single record per CDR3 protein comes from TCRdb applying MiXCR to the 5' RACE reads. The sample has under 75,000 distinct CDR3 sequences, roughly 3.1% seen once; the top ten hold 5.2%. Unsorted libraries were prepared from 2 million PBMCs held at -80 C. Study-wide findings and caveats: There was no clinical or MRI feature that was associated with the multiple sclerosis repertoire cluster. Phylogenetic analysis grouped 18 of 34 multiple sclerosis patients' repertoires together, suggesting a possible repertoire signature.

The CDR3 has 18 amino acids. V lost 6 bases and J lost 4; bases outside the gene matches: 17. Germline-derived CDR1 and CDR2 are DFQATT and SNEGSKA (reference sequence). This clonotype appeared many times. As yet, its antigen is unknown. Sequences were obtained from PBMCs. J is TRBJ2-3 and V is TRBV20-1; TRBD2 matches at 12 bases. The receptor's source is a woman aged 45-60 years with multiple sclerosis. CDR3 region: CSAQTPPASGGVADTQYF. The CDR3 bases are TGCAGTGCACAAACCCCCCCCGCTAGCGGGGGGGTTGCAGATACGCAGTATTTT.